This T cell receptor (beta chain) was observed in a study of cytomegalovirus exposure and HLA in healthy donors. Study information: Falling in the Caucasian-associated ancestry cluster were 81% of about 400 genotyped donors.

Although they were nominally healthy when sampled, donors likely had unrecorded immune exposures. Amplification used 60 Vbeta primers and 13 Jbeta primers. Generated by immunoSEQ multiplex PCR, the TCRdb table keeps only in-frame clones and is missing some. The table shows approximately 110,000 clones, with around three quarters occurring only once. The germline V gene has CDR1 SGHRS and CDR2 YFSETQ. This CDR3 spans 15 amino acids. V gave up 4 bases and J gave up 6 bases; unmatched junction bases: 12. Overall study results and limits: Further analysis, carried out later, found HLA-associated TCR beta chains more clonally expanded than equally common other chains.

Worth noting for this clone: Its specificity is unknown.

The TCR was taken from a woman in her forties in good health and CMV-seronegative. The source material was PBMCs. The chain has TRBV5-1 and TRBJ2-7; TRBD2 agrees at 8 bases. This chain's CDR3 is CASSGTGTSGAEQYF. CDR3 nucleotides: TGCGCCAGCAGCGGCACCGGGACTAGTGGGGCCGAGCAGTACTTC.